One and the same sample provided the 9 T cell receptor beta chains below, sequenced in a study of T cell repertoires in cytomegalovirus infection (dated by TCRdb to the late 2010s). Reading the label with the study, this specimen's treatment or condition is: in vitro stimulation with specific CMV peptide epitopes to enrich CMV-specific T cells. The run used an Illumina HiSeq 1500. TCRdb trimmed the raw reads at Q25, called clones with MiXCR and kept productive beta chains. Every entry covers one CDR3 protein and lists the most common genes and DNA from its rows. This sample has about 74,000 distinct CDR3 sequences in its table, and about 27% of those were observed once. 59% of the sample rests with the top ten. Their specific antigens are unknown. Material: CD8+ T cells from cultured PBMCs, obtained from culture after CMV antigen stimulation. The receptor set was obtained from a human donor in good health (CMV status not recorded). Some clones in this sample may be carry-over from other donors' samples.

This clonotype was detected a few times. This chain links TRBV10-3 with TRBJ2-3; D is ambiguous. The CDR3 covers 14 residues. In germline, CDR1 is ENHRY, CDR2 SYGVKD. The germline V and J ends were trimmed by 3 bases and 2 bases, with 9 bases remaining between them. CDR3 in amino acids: CAISDGPITDTQYF. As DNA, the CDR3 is TGTGCCATCAGTGACGGGCCCATCACAGATACGCAGTATTTT.

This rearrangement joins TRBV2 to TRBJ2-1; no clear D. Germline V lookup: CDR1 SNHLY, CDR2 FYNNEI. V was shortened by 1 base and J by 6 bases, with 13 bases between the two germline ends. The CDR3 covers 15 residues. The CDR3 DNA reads TGTGCCAGCAGTGAAGAGTTGGGTTATATCAATGAGCAGTTCTTC. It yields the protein CASSEELGYINEQFF.

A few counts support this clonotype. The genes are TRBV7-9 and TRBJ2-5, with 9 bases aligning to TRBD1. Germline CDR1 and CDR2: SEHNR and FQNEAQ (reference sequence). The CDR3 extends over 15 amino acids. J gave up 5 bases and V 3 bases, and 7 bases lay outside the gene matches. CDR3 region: CASSLTRGTGETQYF. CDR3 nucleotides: TGTGCCAGCAGCTTGACCCGGGGGACAGGGGAGACCCAGTACTTC. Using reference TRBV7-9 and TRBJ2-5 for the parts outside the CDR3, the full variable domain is DTGVSQNPRHKITKRGQNVTFRCDPISEHNRLYWYRQTLGQGPEFLTYFQNEAQLEKSRLLSDRFSAERPKGSFSTLEIQRTEQGDSAMYLCASSLTRGTGETQYFGPGTRLLVL.

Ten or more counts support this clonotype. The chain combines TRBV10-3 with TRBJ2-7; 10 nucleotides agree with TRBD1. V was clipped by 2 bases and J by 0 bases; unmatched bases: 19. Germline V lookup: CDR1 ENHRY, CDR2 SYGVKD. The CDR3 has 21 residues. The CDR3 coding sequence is TGTGCCATCAGTGAGCCGCGGACAGGGGGAAGGCTAGCGGGCCGCTCCTACGAGCAGTACTTC. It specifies CAISEPRTGGRLAGRSYEQYF.

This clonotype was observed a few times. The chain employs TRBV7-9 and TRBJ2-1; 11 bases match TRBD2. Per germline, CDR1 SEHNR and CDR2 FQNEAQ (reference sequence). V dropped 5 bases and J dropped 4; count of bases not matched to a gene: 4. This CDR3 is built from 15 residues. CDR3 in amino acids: CASSTRLAGYNEQFF. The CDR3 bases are TGTGCCAGCAGCACCCGACTAGCGGGGTACAATGAGCAGTTCTTC. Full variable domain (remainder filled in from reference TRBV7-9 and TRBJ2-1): DTGVSQNPRHKITKRGQNVTFRCDPISEHNRLYWYRQTLGQGPEFLTYFQNEAQLEKSRLLSDRFSAERPKGSFSTLEIQRTEQGDSAMYLCASSTRLAGYNEQFFGPGTRLTVL.

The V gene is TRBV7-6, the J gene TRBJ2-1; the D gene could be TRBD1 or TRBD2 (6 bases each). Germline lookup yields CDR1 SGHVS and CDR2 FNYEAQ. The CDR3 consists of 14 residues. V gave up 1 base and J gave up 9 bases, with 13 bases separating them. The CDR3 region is CASSLVRGRSEQFF. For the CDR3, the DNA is TGTGCCAGCAGCTTAGTACGGGGGCGTAGTGAGCAGTTCTTC.

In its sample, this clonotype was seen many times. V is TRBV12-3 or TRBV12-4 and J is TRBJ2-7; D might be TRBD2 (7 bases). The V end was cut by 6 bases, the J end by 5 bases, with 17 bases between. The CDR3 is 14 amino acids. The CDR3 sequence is CASSLSGGFNEQYF. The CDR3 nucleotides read TGTGCCAGCAGCCTTTCGGGGGGCTTCAACGAGCAGTACTTC.

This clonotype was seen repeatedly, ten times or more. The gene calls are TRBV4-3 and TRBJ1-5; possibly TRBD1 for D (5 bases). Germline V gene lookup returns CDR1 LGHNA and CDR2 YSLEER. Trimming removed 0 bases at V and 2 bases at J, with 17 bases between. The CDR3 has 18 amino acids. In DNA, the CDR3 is TGCGCCAGCAGCCAAGATTATTGGGGGTCCGGGGGCAATCAGCCCCAGCATTTT. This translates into CASSQDYWGSGGNQPQHF.

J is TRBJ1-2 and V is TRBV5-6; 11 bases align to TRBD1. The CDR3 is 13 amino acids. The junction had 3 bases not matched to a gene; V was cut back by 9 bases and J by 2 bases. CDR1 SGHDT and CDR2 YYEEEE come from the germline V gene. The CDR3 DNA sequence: TGTGCCACCGGACAGGGGGCAAACTATGGCTACACCTTC. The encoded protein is CATGQGANYGYTF.